This TCR beta chain was captured by sequencing in a study of cytomegalovirus exposure and HLA in healthy donors. PCR employed 60 Vbeta and 13 Jbeta primers. Generated by immunoSEQ multiplex PCR, the TCRdb table keeps only in-frame clones and is missing some. Its clone listing holds under 150,000 clones. Germline V gene data show CDR1 as MGHDK and CDR2 as SYGVNS. The J segment lost 5 bases and the V segment lost 6 bases, leaving 7 bases of the junction unmatched. The CDR3 loop spans 14 amino acids. The TCR comes from a man aged 35-49 years in good health and CMV-seronegative. V is TRBV25-1 and J is TRBJ2-5, with TRBD1 matching 9 bases. The sample taken for sequencing was PBMCs. CDR3 sequence reads: CASRGQGGLETQYF. In DNA form, the CDR3 reads TGTGCCAGCAGGGGACAGGGTGGATTGGAGACCCAGTACTTC.